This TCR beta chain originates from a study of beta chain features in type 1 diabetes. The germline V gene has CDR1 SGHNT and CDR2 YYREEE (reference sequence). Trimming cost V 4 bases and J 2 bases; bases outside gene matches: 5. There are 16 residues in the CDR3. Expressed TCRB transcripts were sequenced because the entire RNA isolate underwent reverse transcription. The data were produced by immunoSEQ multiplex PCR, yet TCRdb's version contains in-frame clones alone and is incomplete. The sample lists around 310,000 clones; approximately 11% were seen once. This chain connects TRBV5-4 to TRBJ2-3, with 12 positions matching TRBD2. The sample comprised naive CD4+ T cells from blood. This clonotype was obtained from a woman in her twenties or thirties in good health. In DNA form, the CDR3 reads TGTGCCAGCAGCCCATGGACTAGCGGGATCACAGATACGCAGTATTTT. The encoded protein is CASSPWTSGITDTQYF.